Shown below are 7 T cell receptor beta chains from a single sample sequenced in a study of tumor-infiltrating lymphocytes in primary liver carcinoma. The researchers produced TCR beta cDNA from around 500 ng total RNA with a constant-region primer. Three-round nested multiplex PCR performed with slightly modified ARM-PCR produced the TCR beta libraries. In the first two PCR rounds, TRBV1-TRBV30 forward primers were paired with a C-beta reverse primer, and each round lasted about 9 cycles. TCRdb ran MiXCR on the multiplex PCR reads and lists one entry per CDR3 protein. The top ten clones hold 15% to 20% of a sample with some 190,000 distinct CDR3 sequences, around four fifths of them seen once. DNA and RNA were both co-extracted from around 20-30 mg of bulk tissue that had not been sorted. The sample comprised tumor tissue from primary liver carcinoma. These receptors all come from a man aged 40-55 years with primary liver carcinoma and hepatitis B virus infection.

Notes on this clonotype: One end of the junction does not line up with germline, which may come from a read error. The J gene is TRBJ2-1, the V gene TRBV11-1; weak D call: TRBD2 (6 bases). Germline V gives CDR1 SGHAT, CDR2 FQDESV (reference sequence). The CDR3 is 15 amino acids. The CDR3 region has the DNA TGTGCCAGCAGCTTCCAGGGACGGCTGGACTATGAACAGTTCTTC. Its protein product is CASSFQGRLDYEQFF.

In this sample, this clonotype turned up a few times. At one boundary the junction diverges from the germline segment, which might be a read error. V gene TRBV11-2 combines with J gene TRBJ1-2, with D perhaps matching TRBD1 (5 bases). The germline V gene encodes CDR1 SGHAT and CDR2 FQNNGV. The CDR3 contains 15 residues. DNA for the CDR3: TGTGCCAACAGCACGTCGGCAGGGTTGATCCCTGGTTACACCTTC. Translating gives CANSTSAGLIPGYTF.

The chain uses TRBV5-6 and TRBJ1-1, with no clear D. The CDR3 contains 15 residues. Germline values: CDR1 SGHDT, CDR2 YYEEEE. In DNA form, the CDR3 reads TGTACCAACAGTTTGGAGAAGGTTACGAGCACTGAAGCTTTCTTT. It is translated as CTNSLEKVTSTEAFF.

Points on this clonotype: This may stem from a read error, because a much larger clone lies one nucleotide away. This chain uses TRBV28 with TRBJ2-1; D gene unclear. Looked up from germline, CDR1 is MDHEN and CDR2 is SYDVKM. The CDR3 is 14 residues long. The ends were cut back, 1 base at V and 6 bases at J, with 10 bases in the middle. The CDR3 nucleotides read TGTGCCAGCAGTTTATCCAGATCCACCAATGAGCAGTTCTTC. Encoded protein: CASSLSRSTNEQFF.

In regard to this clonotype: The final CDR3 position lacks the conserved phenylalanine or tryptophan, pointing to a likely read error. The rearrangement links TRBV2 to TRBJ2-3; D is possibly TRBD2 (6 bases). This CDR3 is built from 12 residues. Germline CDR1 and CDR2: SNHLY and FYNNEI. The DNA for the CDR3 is TGTGTCAGCTGGGCCGCTGCGGGAACGCAGTATTCT. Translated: CVSWAAAGTQYS.

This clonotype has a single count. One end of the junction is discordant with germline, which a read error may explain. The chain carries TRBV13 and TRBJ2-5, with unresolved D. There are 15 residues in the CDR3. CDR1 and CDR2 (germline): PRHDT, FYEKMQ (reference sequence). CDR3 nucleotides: TGTGCCAGCAGCCCCCGGCCCGGGTCTCCAGAGATCCAGTACTTC. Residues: CASSPRPGSPEIQYF. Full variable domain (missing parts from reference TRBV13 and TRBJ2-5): AAGVIQSPRHLIKEKRETATLKCYPIPRHDTVYWYQQGPGQDPQFLISFYEKMQSDKGSIPDRFSAQQFSDYHSELNMSSLELGDSALYFCASSPRPGSPEIQYFGPGTRLLVL.

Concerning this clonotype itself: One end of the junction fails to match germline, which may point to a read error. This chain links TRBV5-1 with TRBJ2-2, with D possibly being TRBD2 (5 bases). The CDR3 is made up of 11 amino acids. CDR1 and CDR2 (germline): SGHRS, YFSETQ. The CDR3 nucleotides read TGCACCAGCAAGAAGTACGAGGAGGTGTTTTTT. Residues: CTSKKYEEVFF. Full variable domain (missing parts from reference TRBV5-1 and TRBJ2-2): KAGVTQTPRYLIKTRGQQVTLSCSPISGHRSVSWYQQTPGQGLQFLFEYFSETQRNKGNFPGRFSGRQFSNSRSEMNVSTLELGDSALYLCTSKKYEEVFFGEGSRLTVL.